The 17 T cell receptor beta chains given below trace back to one sample, sequenced in a study of CD8+CD57+ T cells in acquired aplastic anemia (dated by TCRdb to 2016 to 2018). Expansion of CD8+CD57+ cells had been shown by flow cytometry in the patients chosen for sequencing. The sequencing machine was an Illumina HiSeq 2000. Genomic DNA served as template for TCR beta VDJ combination and CDR3 sequence profiling. TCRdb passed the public sequencing reads through fastp at Q25 and MiXCR, retaining productive beta sequences. Records with the same CDR3 protein are collapsed into one entry carrying the most frequent genes and DNA. Across this sample there are 150,000 to 200,000 distinct CDR3 sequences, with roughly three fifths seen only once. The ten largest clonotypes hold more than 40% of the sample. Source material: sorted CD4+, CD8+, or CD8+CD57+ T cells (not recorded which) from PBMCs. The origin of the receptors is a human donor with aplastic anemia.

The chain has TRBV6-2 or TRBV6-3 and TRBJ2-7; maybe TRBD1 (5 bases). The CDR3 has 15 residues. V was trimmed by 8 bases and J by 5 bases, leaving 22 bases between them. The germline V gene encodes CDR1 MNHEY and CDR2 SVGEGT. The DNA for the CDR3 is TGTGCCAGCGCCTCTTTTGCGGTCTCAGGGCACGAGCAGTACTTC. It is translated as CASASFAVSGHEQYF.

The chain couples TRBV29-1 to TRBJ1-1; 8 bases map to TRBD1. The germline V gene has CDR1 SQVTM and CDR2 ANQGSEA. V shed 1 base and J 4 bases; nucleotides not matched to a gene: 2. This CDR3 is built from 13 residues. The CDR3 nucleotides read TGCAGCGTTGAAGGACAGGGGAGCACTGAAGCTTTCTTT. Protein: CSVEGQGSTEAFF.

The V and J genes are TRBV19 and TRBJ2-7; TRBD1 is a possible D gene (5 bases). V was shortened by 10 bases and J by 4 bases, with 14 bases between the two germline ends. This CDR3 has 12 residues. Germline V gene sequence: CDR1 LNHDA, CDR2 SQIVND (reference sequence). The CDR3 region has the DNA TGTGCCACCAGAAAGGGGTTATACGAGCAGTACTTC. Its protein is CATRKGLYEQYF.

The rearrangement joins TRBV15 to TRBJ2-5, with D uncertain. Per the germline V gene, CDR1 is LNHNV and CDR2 is YYDKDF (reference sequence). Trimming left V 8 bases short and J 5 bases short, with 15 bases between. This CDR3 is 13 amino acids long. CDR3 coding DNA: TGTGCCACCTGGGCTGGCGGTTACGAGACCCAGTACTTC. This gives the protein CATWAGGYETQYF.

The chain is built from TRBV4-3 and TRBJ2-7; a weak D match, TRBD1 (6 bases). Germline V gives CDR1 LGHNA, CDR2 YSLEER. V shed 0 bases and J shed 5 bases, with 11 bases lying between them. This CDR3 spans 14 amino acids. Here the CDR3 DNA reads TGCGCCAGCAGCCAAGATAACAGGGTTGACGAGCAGTACTTC. Its protein product is CASSQDNRVDEQYF.

V gene TRBV2 combines with J gene TRBJ1-1, with a possible D match to TRBD1 (5 bases). Trimming removed 3 bases from V and 10 bases from J, with 21 bases in between. From germline, CDR1 is SNHLY and CDR2 FYNNEI. The length of the CDR3 is 15 residues. CDR3 DNA: TGTGCCAGCAGTGAGGGGGAGGGGATGGCTTTTAGAGCTTTCTTT. This encodes CASSEGEGMAFRAFF.

The J gene is TRBJ1-1, the V gene TRBV19; the match to TRBD1 covers 9 bases. The J segment lost 5 bases and the V segment lost 9 bases, leaving 19 bases of the junction unmatched. The length of the CDR3 is 17 residues. Looked up from germline, CDR1 is LNHDA and CDR2 is SQIVND (reference sequence). The CDR3 here is CASSAEGPGQGSTEAFF. The DNA for the CDR3 is TGTGCCAGCAGCGCTGAGGGTCCGGGACAGGGTAGTACTGAAGCTTTCTTT.

This clonotype was found a few times. The genes are TRBV20-1 and TRBJ2-7; 11 nucleotides line up with TRBD1. Germline trimming cut 5 bases from V and 6 bases from J; bases unmatched to any gene: 9. The CDR3 is 14 amino acids. Germline V lookup: CDR1 DFQATT, CDR2 SNEGSKA (reference sequence). In DNA form, the CDR3 reads TGCAGTGCTCGGTCCGGGACAGGGGGGTTCGAGCAGTACTTC. It translates to CSARSGTGGFEQYF.

This clonotype came up a few times. The genes are TRBV5-6 and TRBJ1-1; D perhaps matches TRBD1 (5 bases). CDR3 length: 14 amino acids. Trimming pared 2 bases from V and 3 bases from J, leaving 11 bases between. Germline CDR1 SGHDT, CDR2 YYEEEE. In DNA, the CDR3 is TGTGCCAGCAGCTTAAATGGGGGGGACACTGAAGCTTTCTTT. Translated: CASSLNGGDTEAFF.

The chain employs TRBV7-2 and TRBJ2-5; 7 positions match TRBD2. Trimming removed 3 bases from V and 2 bases from J; junction bases left unmatched: 3. The CDR3 consists of 14 residues. Germline CDR1 is SGHTA and CDR2 is FQGNSA. The CDR3 region has the DNA TGTGCCAGCAGCTTCTCAGCGGGGCAAGAGACCCAGTACTTC. Translation gives CASSFSAGQETQYF.

This rearrangement joins TRBV9 to TRBJ1-5, with D possibly being TRBD1 (5 bases). Trimming removed 4 bases from V and 10 bases from J, with 21 bases in between. This CDR3 has 15 residues. Germline CDR1 and CDR2: SGDLS and YYNGEE. The CDR3 DNA reads as TGTGCCAGCAGCCCCTGGGACCGGCTAGTATCACCCCAGCATTTT. Translating gives CASSPWDRLVSPQHF.

This clonotype was detected only a few times. This may be a read error, as it is one base from a much larger clone. The chain has TRBV19 and TRBJ2-1; possibly TRBD1 for D (6 bases). From germline, CDR1 is LNHDA and CDR2 SQIVND (reference sequence). V dropped 3 bases and J dropped 9 bases, with 18 bases sitting between them. The CDR3 length is 15 residues. CDR3 bases: TGTGCCAGTAGTATGGGACATGGTCTTAGTGGTGAGCAGTTCTTC. Protein sequence: CASSMGHGLSGEQFF.

With regard to this clonotype: Germline is not matched at one junction end, which may reflect a read error. V gene TRBV5-1 combines with J gene TRBJ2-1; D not resolved. This CDR3 is built from 13 residues. Germline V gives CDR1 SGHRS, CDR2 YFSETQ. The CDR3 DNA sequence: TGCACCAGCAGCCTGACCAGTGCGGATGAGCAGTTCTTC. Its protein product is CTSSLTSADEQFF.

In its sample, this clonotype was seen many times. The genes are TRBV10-3 and TRBJ2-7, with D tentatively TRBD2 (5 bases). V was cut by 2 bases and J by 3 bases, with 17 bases left in between. Germline V gives CDR1 ENHRY, CDR2 SYGVKD. The CDR3 is 16 residues long. DNA for the CDR3: TGTGCCATCAGTGAGCCCGACCACCCCGGGATCTACGAGCAGTACTTC. Its protein is CAISEPDHPGIYEQYF.

The chain combines TRBV7-2 with TRBJ2-3, with 8 bases that match TRBD2. V lost 4 bases, J lost 6 bases, and 9 bases stayed unmatched. The CDR3 sequence is 15 residues long. Germline CDR1 is SGHTA and CDR2 is FQGNSA. CDR3 sequence reads: CASSYGGARGDTQYF. The CDR3 coding sequence is TGTGCCAGCAGCTACGGGGGGGCTAGGGGGGATACGCAGTATTTT. Full variable domain (rest looked up from reference TRBV7-2 and TRBJ2-3): GAGVSQSPSNKVTEKGKDVELRCDPISGHTALYWYRQSLGQGLEFLIYFQGNSAPDKSGLPSDRFSAERTGGSVSTLTIQRTQQEDSAVYLCASSYGGARGDTQYFGPGTRLTVL.

This clonotype was counted between two and nine times. The chain is built from TRBV29-1 and TRBJ1-6; 7 bases match TRBD1. V trimming: 6 bases; J trimming: 5 bases; junction bases outside the gene matches: 4. The CDR3 covers 13 residues. Germline CDR1 reads SQVTM; CDR2 reads ANQGSEA. As DNA, the CDR3 is TGCAGCGTCCAGACAGGGAATAATTCACCCCTCCACTTT. Protein sequence: CSVQTGNNSPLHF.

This clonotype was found once. The chain uses TRBV6-9 and TRBJ2-5, with a weak D call TRBD2 (6 bases). The V end lost 11 bases, the J end lost 1 base, and 14 bases lay between the germline ends. This CDR3 spans 13 amino acids. Per germline, CDR1 MNHGY and CDR2 SVAAGI. The CDR3 coding sequence is TGTGCCGGGGGAACGGGGGTCCAAGAGACCCAGTACTTC. This encodes CAGGTGVQETQYF.